A single sample gave rise to the 5 T cell receptor beta chains below, sequenced in a study of beta chain features in type 1 diabetes. Expressed TCRB transcripts were sequenced because the entire RNA isolate underwent reverse transcription. Libraries were prepared by immunoSEQ multiplex PCR; TCRdb keeps only in-frame clonotypes and omits some of them. The sample carries fewer than 350,000 clones, about 19% recorded once. The sample consisted of naive CD4+ T cells from blood. These receptors were obtained from a woman younger than 35 in good health.

The sample holds a few counts of this clone. The J gene is TRBJ2-1, the V gene TRBV7-6; D gene unclear. Germline V lookup: CDR1 SGHVS, CDR2 FNYEAQ. CDR3 length equals 12 residues. Trimming removed 1 base at V and 7 bases at J, with 5 bases between. Written as DNA, the CDR3 is TGTGCCAGCAGCTTAGAACTAAATGAGCAGTTCTTC. Protein sequence: CASSLELNEQFF.

This clone turned up a few times. The chain links TRBV30 to TRBJ1-1, with a weak D call TRBD1 (5 bases). Germline CDR1 and CDR2: GTSNPN and SVGIG (reference sequence). CDR3 length equals 12 residues. V shed 4 bases and J shed 9 bases, with 15 bases lying between them. The CDR3 here is CAWTLERGQAFF. CDR3 coding DNA: TGTGCCTGGACCCTGGAGCGGGGCCAAGCTTTCTTT.

This chain links TRBV9 with TRBJ1-4; D ambiguous. This CDR3 is 14 amino acids long. Trimming shortened V by 0 bases and J by 7 bases, and 10 bases separated the two germline ends. CDR1 and CDR2 from the germline V gene are SGDLS and YYNGEE. In nucleotides, the CDR3 is TGTGCCAGCAGCGTAGGAGGAATTTCTGAAAAACTGTTTTTT. Translating it yields CASSVGGISEKLFF. Filled out from reference TRBV9 and TRBJ1-4, the complete variable domain reads DSGVTQTPKHLITATGQRVTLRCSPRSGDLSVYWYQQSLDQGLQFLIQYYNGEERAKGNILERFSAQQFPDLHSELNLSSLELGDSALYFCASSVGGISEKLFFGSGTQLSVL.

A few counts support this clone. The chain has TRBV4-1 and TRBJ2-1; TRBD1 matches 7 bases. CDR1 is MGHRA, CDR2 YSYEKL, per germline. CDR3 size: 13 residues. J lost 2 bases, V lost 9 bases, and 4 bases had no gene match. CDR3 nucleotides: TGCGCCAGTGGTCAGGGGGCCTACAATGAGCAGTTCTTC. Residues: CASGQGAYNEQFF.

This chain links TRBV5-1 with TRBJ1-4, with a tentative D call TRBD1 (5 bases). This CDR3 has 15 amino acids. CDR1 and CDR2 (germline): SGHRS, YFSETQ. The V end was cut by 4 bases, the J end by 5 bases, with 15 bases between. CDR3 sequence: CASSQQGARNEKLFF. In nucleotides, the CDR3 is TGCGCCAGCAGCCAGCAGGGCGCTAGGAATGAAAAACTGTTTTTT.